The 3 T cell receptor beta chains presented below share a single source sample, sequenced in a study of blood T cell repertoires in COVID-19. Assay used: immunoSEQ multiplex PCR; TCRdb lists only in-frame clones, some missing. This repertoire shows approximately 100,000 clones, about 89% found once; its top ten account for around a tenth. Specimen: peripheral blood. The receptors shown here come from a woman aged 25 to 45 with acute or convalescent COVID-19.

The genes are TRBV6-5 and TRBJ1-1; 8 bases agree with TRBD1. This CDR3 region has 14 residues. Germline V gene lookup returns CDR1 MNHEY and CDR2 SVGAGI. Trimming took 6 bases from V and 3 from J; bases not matched to a gene: 6. This chain's CDR3 is CASRTGGTDTEAFF. DNA for the CDR3: TGTGCCAGCAGAACAGGGGGAACTGACACTGAAGCTTTCTTT.

The chain uses TRBV7-9 and TRBJ2-3, with D unclear. CDR3 length: 14 residues. The germline V and J ends were trimmed by 3 bases and 0 bases, with 7 bases remaining between them. The germline V gene has CDR1 SEHNR and CDR2 FQNEAQ (reference sequence). The CDR3 DNA follows: TGTGCCAGCAGCTTCCCGACTAGCACAGATACGCAGTATTTT. Translated, it gives CASSFPTSTDTQYF.

This clone appeared once. The chain has TRBV9 and TRBJ2-1; 9 positions match TRBD1. Germline values: CDR1 SGDLS, CDR2 YYNGEE. Losses at the gene ends were 0 bases for V and 7 bases for J; bases not matched to a gene: 5. The CDR3 is made up of 15 amino acids. The CDR3 nucleotides read TGTGCCAGCAGCGTAGCCGGGACAGGGTGGAATGAGCAGTTCTTC. Translation: CASSVAGTGWNEQFF.